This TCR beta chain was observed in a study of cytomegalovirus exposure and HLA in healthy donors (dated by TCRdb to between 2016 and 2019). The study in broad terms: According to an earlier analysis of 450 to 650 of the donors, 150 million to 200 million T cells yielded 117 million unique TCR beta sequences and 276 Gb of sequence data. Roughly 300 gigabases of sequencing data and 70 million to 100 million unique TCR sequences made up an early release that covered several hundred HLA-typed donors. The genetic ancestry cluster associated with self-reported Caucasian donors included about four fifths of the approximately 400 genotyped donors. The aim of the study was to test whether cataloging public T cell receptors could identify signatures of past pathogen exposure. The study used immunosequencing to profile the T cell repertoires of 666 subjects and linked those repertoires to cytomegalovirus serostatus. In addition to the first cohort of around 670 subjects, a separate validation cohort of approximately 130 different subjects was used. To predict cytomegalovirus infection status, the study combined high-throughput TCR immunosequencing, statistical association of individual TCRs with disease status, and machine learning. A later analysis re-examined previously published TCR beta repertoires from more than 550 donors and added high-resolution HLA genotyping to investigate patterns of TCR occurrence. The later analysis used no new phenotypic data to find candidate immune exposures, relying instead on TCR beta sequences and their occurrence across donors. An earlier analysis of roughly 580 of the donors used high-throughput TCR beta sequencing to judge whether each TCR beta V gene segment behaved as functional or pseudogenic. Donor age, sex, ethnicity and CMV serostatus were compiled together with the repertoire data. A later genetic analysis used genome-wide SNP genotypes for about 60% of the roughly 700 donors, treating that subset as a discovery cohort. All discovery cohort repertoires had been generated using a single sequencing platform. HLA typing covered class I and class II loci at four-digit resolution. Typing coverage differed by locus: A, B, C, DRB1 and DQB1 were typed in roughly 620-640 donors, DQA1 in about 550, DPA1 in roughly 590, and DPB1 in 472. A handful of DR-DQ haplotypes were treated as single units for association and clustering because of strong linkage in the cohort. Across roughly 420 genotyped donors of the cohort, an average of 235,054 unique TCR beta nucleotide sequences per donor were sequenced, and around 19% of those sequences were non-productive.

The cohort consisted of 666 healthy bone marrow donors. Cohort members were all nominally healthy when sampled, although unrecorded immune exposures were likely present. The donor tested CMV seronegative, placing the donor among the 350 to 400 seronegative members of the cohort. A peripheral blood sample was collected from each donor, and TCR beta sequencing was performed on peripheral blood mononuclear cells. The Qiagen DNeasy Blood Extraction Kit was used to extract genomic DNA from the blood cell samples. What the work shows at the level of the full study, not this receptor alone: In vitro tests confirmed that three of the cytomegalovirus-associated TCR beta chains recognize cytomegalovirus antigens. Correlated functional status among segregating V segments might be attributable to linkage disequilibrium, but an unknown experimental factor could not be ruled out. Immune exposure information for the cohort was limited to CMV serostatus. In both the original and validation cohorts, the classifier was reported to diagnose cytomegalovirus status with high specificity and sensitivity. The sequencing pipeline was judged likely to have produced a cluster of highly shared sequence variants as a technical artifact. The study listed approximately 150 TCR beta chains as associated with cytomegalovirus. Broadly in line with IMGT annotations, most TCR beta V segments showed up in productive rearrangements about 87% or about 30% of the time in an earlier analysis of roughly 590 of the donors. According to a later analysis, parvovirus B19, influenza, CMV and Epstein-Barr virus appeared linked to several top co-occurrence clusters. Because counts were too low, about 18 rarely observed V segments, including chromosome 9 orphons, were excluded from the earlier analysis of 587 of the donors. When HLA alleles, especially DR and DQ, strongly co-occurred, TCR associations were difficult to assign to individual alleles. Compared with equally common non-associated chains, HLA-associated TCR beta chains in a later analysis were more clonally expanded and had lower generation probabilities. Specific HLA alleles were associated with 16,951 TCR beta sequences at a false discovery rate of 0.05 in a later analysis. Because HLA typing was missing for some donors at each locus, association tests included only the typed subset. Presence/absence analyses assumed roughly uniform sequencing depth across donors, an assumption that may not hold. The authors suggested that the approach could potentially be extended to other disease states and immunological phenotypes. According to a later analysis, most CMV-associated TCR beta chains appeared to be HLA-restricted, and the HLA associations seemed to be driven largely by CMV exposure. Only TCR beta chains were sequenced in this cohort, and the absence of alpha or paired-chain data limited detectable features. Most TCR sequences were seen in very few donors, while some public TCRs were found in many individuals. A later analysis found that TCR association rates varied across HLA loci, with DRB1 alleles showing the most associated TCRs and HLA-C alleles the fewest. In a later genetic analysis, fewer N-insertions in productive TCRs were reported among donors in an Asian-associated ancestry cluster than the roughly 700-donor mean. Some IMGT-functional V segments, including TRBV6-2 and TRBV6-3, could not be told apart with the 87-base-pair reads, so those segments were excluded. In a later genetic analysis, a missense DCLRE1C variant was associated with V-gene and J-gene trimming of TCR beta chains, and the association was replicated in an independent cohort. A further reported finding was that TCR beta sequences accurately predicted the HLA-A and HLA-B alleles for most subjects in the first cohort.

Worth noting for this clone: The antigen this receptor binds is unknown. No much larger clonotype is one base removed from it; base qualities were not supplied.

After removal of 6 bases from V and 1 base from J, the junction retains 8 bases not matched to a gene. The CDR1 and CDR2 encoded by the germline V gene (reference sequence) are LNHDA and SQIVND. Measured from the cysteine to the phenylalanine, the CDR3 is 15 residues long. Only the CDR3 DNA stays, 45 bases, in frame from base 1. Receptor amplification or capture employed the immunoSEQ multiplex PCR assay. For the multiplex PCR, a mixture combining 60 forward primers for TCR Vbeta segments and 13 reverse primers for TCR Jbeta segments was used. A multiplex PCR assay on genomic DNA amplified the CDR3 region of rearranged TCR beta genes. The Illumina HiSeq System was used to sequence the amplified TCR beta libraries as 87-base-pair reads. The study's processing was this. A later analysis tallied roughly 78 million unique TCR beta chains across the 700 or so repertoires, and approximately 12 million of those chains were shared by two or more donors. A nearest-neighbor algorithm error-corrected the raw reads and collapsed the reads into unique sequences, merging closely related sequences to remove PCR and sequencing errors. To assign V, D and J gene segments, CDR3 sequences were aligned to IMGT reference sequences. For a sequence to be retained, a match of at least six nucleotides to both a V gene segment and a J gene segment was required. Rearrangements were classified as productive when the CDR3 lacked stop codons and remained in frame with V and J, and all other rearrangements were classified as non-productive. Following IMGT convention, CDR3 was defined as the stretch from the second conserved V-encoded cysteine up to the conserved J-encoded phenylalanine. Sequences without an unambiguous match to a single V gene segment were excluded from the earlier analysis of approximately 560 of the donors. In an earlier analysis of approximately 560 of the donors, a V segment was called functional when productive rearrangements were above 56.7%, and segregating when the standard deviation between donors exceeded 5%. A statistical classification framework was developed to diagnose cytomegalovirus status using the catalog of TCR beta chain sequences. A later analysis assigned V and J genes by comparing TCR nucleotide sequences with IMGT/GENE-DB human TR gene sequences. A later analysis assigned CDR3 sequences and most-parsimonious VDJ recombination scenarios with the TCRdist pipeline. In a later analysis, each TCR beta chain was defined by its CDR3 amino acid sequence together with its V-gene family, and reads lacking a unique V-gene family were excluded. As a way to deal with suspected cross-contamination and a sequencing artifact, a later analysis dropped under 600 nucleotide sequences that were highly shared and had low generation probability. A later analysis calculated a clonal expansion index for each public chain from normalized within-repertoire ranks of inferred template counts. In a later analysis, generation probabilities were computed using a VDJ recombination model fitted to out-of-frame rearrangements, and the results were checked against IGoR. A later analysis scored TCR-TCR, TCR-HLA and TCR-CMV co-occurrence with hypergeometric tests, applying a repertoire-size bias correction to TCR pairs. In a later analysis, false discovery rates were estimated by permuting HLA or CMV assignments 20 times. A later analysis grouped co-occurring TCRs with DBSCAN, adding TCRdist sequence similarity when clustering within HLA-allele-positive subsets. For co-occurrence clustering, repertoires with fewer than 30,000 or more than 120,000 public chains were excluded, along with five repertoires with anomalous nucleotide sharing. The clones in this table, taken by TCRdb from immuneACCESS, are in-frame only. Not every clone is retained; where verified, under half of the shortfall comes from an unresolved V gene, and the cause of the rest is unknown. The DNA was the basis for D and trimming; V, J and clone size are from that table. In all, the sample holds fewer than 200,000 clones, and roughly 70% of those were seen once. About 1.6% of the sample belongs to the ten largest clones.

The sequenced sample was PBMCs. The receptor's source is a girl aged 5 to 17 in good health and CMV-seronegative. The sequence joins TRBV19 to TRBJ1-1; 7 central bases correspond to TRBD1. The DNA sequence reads TGTGCCAGTAGCGACCTTTGGACAGGGAACACTGAAGCTTTCTTT. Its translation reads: CASSDLWTGNTEAFF. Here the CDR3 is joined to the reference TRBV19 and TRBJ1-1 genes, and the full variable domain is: DGGITQSPKYLFRKEGQNVTLSCEQNLNHDAMYWYRQDPGQGLRLIYYSQIVNDFQKGDIAEGYSVSREKKESFPLTVTSAQKNPTAFYLCASSDLWTGNTEAFFGQGTRLTVV.